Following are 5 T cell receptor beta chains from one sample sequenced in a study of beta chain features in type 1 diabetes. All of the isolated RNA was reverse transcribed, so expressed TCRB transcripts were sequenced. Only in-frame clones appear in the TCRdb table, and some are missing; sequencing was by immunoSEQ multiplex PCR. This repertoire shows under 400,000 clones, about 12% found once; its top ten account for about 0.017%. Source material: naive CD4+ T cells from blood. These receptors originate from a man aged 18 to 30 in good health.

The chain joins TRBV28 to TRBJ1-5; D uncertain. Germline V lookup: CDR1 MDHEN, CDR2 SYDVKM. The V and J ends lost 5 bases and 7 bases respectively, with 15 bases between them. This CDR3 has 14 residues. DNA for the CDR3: TGTGCCAGCAGTACATCCCTAAGAGGGCAGCCCCAGCATTTT. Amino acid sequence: CASSTSLRGQPQHF.

The CDR3 DNA follows: TGTGCCAGCAGCTTAAGAGCGGGAAAGGCCACCGGGGAGCTGTTTTTT. This sequence encodes CASSLRAGKATGELFF. The V and J genes are TRBV7-2 and TRBJ2-2, with 7 bases lining up with TRBD2. Trimming at V came to 2 bases and at J to 4 bases, leaving 7 bases not matched to a gene. The germline V gene has CDR1 SGHTA and CDR2 FQGNSA. CDR3 length equals 16 residues.

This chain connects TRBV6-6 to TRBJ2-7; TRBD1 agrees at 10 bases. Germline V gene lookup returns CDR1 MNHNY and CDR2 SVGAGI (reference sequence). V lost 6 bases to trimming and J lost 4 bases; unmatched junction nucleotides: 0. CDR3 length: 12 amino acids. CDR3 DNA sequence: TGTGCCAGCAGGGACAGGGGGTACGAGCAGTACTTC. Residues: CASRDRGYEQYF.

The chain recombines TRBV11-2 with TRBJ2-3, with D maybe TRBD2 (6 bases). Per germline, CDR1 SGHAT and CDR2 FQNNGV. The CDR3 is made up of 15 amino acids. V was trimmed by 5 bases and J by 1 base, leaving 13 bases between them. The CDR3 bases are TGTGCCAGCAGCGTCGGGAGAACCGGCACAGATACGCAGTATTTT. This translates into CASSVGRTGTDTQYF.

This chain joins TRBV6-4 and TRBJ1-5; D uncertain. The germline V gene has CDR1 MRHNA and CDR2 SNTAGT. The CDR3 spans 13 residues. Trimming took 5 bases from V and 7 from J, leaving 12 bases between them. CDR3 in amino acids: CASSSQEGQPQHF. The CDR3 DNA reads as TGTGCCAGCAGTAGTCAGGAGGGACAGCCCCAGCATTTT.